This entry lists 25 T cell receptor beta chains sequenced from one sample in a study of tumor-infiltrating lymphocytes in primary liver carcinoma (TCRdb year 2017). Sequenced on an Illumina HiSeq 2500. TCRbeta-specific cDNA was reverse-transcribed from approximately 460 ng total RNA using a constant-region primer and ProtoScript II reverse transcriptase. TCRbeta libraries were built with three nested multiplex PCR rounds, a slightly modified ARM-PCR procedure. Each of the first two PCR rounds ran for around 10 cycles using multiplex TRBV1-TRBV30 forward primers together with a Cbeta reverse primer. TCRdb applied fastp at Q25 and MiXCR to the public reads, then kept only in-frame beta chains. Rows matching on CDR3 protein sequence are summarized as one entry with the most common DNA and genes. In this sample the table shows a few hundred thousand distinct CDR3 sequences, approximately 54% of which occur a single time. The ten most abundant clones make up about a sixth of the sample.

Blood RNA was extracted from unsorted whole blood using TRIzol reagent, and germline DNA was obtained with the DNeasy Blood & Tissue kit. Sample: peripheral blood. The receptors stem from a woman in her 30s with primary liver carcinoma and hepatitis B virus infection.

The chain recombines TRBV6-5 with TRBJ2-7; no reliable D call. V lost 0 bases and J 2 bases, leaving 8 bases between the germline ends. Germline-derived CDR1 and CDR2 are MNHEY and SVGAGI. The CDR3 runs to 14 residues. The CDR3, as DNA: TGTGCCAGCAGTTACTCCCTAGGAGCCTACGAGCAGTACTTC. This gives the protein CASSYSLGAYEQYF.

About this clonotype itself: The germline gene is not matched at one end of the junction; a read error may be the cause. The CDR3 spells CAISPGTGGPSTDTQYF. The CDR3 nucleotides read TGCGCCATCAGCCCTGGGACAGGGGGACCTAGCACAGATACGCAGTATTTT. The chain couples TRBV4-1 to TRBJ2-3; 11 nucleotides line up with TRBD1. The germline V gene encodes CDR1 MGHRA and CDR2 YSYEKL. The length of the CDR3 is 17 residues.

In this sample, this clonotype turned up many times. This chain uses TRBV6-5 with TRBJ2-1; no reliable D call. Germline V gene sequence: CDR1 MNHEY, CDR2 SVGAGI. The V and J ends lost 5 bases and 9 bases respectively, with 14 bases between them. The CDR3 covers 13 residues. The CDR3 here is CASSIQGQSEQFF. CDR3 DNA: TGTGCCAGCAGTATCCAAGGCCAATCTGAGCAGTTCTTC.

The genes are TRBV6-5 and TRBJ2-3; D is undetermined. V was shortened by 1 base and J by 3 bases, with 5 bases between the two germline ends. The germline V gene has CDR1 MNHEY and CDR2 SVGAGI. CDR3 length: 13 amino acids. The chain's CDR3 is CASSYYKTDTQYF. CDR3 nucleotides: TGTGCCAGCAGTTACTACAAAACAGATACGCAGTATTTT.

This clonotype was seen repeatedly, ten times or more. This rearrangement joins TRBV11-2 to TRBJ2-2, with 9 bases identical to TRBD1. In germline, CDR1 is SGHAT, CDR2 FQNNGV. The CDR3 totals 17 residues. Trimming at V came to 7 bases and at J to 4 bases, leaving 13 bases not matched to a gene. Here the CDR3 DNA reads TGTGCCAGCACCTTTACAGGGGGCGCGATGTTCACCGGGGAGCTGTTTTTT. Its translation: CASTFTGGAMFTGELFF.

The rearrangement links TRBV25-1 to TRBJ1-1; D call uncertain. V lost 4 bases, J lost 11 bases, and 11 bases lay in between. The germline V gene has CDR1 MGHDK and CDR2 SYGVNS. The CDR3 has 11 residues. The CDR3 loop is CASSVGLAAFF. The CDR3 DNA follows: TGTGCCAGCAGTGTCGGACTCGCGGCTTTCTTT.

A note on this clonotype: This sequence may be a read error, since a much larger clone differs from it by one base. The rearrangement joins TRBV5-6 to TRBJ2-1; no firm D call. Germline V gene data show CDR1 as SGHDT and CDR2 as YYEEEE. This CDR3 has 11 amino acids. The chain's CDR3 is CASSRSAEQSF. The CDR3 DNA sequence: TGTGCCAGCAGCAGAAGTGCTGAGCAGTCCTTC.

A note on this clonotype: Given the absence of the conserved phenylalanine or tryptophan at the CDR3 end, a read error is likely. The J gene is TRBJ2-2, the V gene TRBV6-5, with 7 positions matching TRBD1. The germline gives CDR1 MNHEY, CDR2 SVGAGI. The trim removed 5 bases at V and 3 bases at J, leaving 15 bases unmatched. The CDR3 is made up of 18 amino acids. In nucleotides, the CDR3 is TGTGCCAGCAGTCAGACTGAACGGGGACAGACCTACACCGGGGAGCTGTTTTCT. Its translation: CASSQTERGQTYTGELFS.

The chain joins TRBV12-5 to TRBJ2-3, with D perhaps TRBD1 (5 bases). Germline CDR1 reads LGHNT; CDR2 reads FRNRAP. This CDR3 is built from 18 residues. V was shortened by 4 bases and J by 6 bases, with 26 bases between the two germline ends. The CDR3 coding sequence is TGTGCTAGTGGTTCGACAGAACCAGAAGGTTCCCCCGATGATACGCAGTATTTT. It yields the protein CASGSTEPEGSPDDTQYF.

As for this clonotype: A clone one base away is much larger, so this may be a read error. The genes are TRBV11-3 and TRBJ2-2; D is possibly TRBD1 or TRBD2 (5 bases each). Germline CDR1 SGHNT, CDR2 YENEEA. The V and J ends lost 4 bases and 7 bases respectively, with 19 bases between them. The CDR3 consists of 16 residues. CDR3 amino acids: CASSSRGRLALGELFF. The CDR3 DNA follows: TGTGCCAGCAGCTCTAGGGGCAGGCTAGCCCTCGGGGAGCTGTTTTTT.

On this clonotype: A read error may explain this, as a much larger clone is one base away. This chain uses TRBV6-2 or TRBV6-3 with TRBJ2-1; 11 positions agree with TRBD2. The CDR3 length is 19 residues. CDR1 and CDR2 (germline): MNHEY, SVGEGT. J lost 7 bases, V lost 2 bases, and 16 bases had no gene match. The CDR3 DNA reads TGTGCCAGCAGTTACCCTATTCCAGCCCGACGGACTAGCGGGAATGAGCAGTTCTTC. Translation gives CASSYPIPARRTSGNEQFF.

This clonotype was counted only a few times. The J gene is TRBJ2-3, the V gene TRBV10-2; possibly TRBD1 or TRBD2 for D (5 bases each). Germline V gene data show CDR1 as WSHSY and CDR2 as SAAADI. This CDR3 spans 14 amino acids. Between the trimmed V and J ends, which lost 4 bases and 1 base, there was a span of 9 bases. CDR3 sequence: CASSAGARTDTQYF. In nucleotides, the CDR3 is TGCGCCAGCAGTGCCGGGGCTCGCACAGATACGCAGTATTTT.

The CDR3 reads CASSLIHRLPYEQYF. The CDR3 DNA is TGTGCCAGCAGTTTAATTCACCGGCTACCCTACGAGCAGTACTTC. The gene calls are TRBV28 and TRBJ2-7; D uncertain. Germline CDR1 is MDHEN and CDR2 is SYDVKM. CDR3 length: 15 residues. V lost 2 bases and J 2 bases, leaving 13 bases between the germline ends. The full variable domain, completed using reference TRBV28 and TRBJ2-7, is DVKVTQSSRYLVKRTGEKVFLECVQDMDHENMFWYRQDPGLGLRLIYFSYDVKMKEKGDIPEGYSVSREKKERFSLILESASTNQTSMYLCASSLIHRLPYEQYFGPGTRLTVT.

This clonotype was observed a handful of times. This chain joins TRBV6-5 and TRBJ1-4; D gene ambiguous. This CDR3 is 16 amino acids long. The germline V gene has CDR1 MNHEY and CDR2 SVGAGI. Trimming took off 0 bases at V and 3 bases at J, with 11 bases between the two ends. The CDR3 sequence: CASSYSMGLANEKLFF. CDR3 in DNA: TGTGCCAGCAGTTACTCGATGGGATTGGCTAATGAAAAACTGTTTTTT.

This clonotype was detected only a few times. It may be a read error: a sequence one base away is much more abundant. The CDR3 region is CSAGGTRYEQYF. The CDR3 DNA reads TGCAGCGCGGGGGGGACACGTTACGAGCAGTACTTC. The rearrangement joins TRBV29-1 to TRBJ2-7; 8 nucleotides align to TRBD2. This CDR3 spans 12 amino acids. Germline values: CDR1 SQVTM, CDR2 ANQGSEA. J gave up 4 bases and V 7 bases, and 6 bases lay outside the gene matches.

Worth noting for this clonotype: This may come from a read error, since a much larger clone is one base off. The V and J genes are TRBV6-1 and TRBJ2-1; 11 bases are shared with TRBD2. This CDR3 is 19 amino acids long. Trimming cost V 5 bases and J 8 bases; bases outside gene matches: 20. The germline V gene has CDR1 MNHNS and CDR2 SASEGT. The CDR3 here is CASSFDRGTGLAGIYEQFF. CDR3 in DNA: TGTGCCAGCAGTTTTGACAGGGGGACTGGACTAGCGGGTATATATGAGCAGTTCTTC.

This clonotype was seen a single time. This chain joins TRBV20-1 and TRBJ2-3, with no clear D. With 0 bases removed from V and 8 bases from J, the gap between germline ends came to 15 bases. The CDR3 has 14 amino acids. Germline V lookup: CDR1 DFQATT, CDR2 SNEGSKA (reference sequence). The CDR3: CSARDQSARATQYF. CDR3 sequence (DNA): TGCAGTGCTAGAGATCAGTCCGCCCGGGCTACGCAGTATTTT.

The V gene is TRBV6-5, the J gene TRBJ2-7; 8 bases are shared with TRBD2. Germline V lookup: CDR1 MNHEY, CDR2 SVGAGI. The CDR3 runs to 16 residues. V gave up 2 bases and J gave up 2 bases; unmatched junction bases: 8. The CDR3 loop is CASSYNPSGPPYEQYF. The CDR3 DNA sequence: TGTGCCAGCAGTTACAATCCTAGCGGGCCCCCCTACGAGCAGTACTTC.

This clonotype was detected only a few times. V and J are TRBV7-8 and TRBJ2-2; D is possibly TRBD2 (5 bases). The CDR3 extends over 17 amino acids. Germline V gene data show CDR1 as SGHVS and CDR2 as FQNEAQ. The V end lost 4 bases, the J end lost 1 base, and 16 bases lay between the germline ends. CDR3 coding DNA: TGTGCCAGCAGCTCCAAAGGACTGGGAGTGAACACCGGGGAGCTGTTTTTT. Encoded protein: CASSSKGLGVNTGELFF.

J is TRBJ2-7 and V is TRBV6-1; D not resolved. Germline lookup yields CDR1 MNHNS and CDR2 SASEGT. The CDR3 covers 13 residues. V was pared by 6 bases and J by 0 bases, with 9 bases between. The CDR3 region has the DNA TGTGCCAGCAGGTATCGCTACTCCTACGAGCAGTACTTC. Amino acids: CASRYRYSYEQYF.

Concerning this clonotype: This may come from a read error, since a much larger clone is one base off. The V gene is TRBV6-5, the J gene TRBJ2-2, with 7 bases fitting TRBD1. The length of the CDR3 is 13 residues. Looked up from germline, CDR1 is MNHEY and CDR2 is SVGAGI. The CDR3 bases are TGTGCCAGCAGTCGGGACAGCCTCGGGGAGCTGTCTTTT. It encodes CASSRDSLGELSF.

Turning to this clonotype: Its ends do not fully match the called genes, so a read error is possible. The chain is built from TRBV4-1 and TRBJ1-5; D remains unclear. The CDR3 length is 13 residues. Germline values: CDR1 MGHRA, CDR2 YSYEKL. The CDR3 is CASSQYGNQSQHF. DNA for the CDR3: TGCGCCAGCAGCCAATATGGCAATCAGTCCCAGCATTTT.

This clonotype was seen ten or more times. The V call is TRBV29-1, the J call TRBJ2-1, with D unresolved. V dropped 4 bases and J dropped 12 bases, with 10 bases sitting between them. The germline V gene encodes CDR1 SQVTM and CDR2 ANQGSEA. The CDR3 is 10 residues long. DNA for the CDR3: TGCAGCGTTGTTGTGGGATTGCAGTTCTTC. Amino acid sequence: CSVVVGLQFF.

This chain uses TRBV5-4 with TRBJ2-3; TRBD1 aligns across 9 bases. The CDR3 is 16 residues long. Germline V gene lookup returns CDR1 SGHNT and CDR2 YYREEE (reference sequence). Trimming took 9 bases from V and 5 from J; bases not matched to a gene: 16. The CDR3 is CATKEMGQGNKDTQYF. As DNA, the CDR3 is TGTGCCACTAAGGAGATGGGACAGGGCAATAAAGATACGCAGTATTTT.

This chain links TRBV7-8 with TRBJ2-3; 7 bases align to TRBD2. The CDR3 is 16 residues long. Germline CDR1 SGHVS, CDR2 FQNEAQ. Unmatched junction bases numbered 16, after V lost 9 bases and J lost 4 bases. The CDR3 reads CASSPLGEGGSDTQYF. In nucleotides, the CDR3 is TGTGCCAGTTCCCCCTTGGGTGAGGGAGGGTCAGATACGCAGTATTTT.